The clone carrying this T cell receptor (beta chain) was seen only a few times. The antigen is unknown. Making TCR cDNA involved 5'RACE template switching, which added UMIs and a universal primer site. TCRdb independently ran MiXCR on the 5' RACE reads; one entry per CDR3 protein. Among 300,000 to 350,000 distinct CDR3 sequences listed, 3.5% to 4.5% were seen once. This sample is part of a study of T cells after yellow fever vaccination. Study details: SMART-Seq v4 Ultra Low Input served to prepare low-cell-number fractions. Whole-study findings and limits: The secondary response peaked faster, at day 5 versus 15, but was weaker. A minor fraction of clonotypes spanned both CD4 and CD8 compartments.

The CDR3 runs to 16 residues. With 2 bases removed from V and 2 bases from J, the gap between germline ends came to 15 bases. This receptor was identified in a man aged 18-30 years who received the YFV17D yellow fever vaccine. The chain recombines TRBV12-3 or TRBV12-4 with TRBJ1-1; possible D gene TRBD1, 5 bases. The sample was PBMCs, taken 15 days after the yellow fever booster vaccination. The CDR3 is CASSLMGAGTNTEAFF. The CDR3 nucleotides are TGTGCCAGCAGTTTAATGGGCGCGGGGACCAACACTGAAGCTTTCTTT.